This T cell receptor beta chain was identified during a study of blood T cell repertoires in COVID-19. Study-level background: The United States, Italy and Spain supplied acute and convalescent COVID-19 samples. PBMCs, B-cell-depleted T cells, or T cells were the source of the cDNA or gDNA that made up the material.

The germline gives CDR1 SGDLS, CDR2 YYNGEE. V gave up 3 bases and J gave up 0 bases, with 6 bases separating them. This CDR3 is 13 amino acids long. Authors' methods: Reference gene primer amplification in the assay estimated nucleated cell counts. Libraries were prepared by immunoSEQ multiplex PCR; TCRdb keeps only in-frame clonotypes and omits some of them. V and J calls and clone size are as listed in that table; D and trimming were resolved from the DNA. The sample shows more than 200,000 clones, around 83% of them seen only once. The sequence was obtained from a man aged 35-49 years with active or convalescent COVID-19. The sequenced sample was peripheral blood. V is TRBV9 and J is TRBJ1-2; D is unclear. As DNA, the CDR3 is TGTGCCAGCAGCGATAGAACTAACTATGGCTACACCTTC. It yields the protein CASSDRTNYGYTF.